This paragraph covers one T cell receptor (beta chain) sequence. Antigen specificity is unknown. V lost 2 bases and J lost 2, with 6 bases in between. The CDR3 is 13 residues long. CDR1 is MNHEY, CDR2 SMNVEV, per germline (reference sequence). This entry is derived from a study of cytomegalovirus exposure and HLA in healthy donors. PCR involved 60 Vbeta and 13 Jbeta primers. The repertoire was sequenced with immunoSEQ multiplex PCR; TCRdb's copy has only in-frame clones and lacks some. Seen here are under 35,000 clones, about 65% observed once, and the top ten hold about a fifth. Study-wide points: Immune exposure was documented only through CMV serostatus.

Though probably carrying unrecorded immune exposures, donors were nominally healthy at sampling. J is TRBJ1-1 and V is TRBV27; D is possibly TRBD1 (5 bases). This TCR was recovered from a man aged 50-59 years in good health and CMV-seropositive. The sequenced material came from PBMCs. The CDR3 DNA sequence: TGTGCCAGCAGTTTACAGGGAAACACTGAAGCTTTCTTT. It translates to CASSLQGNTEAFF.